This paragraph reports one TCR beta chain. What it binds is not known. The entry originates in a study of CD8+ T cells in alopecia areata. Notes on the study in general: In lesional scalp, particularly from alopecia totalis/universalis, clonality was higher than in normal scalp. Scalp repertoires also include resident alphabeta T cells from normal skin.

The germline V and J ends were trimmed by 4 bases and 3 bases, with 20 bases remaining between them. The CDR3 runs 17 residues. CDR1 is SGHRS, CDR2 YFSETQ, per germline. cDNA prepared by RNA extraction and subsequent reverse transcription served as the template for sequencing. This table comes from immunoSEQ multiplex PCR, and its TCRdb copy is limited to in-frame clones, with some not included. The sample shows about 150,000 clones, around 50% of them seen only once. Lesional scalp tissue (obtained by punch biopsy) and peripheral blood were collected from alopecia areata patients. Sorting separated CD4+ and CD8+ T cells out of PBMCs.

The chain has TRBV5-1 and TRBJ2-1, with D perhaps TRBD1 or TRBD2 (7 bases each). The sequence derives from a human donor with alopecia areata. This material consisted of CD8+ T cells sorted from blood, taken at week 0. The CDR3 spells CASSIEWGGGNYNEQFF. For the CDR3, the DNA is TGCGCCAGCAGCATTGAATGGGGAGGGGGCAACTACAATGAGCAGTTCTTC.